A single sample gave rise to the 4 T cell receptor beta chains below, sequenced in a study of blood T cells in healthy people across ages. It was with a sample-barcoded 5' primer and a J-beta primer mix that a second PCR of about 7 to 12 cycles was run. A single record per CDR3 protein comes from TCRdb applying MiXCR to the 5' RACE reads. The table shows some 1.7 million distinct CDR3 sequences, with 28% occurring only once. Source material: blood. Receptors originate from a woman in her twenties or thirties in good health.

At least ten counts were recorded for this clonotype. The V and J genes are TRBV9 and TRBJ2-7, with TRBD2 as a possible D gene (6 bases). Trimming removed 2 bases from V and 3 bases from J, with 12 bases in between. The germline gives CDR1 SGDLS, CDR2 YYNGEE. The CDR3 runs to 14 residues. The CDR3 is CASSVDGGNYEQYF. As DNA, the CDR3 is TGTGCCAGCAGCGTTGACGGAGGGAACTACGAGCAGTACTTC.

The chain couples TRBV5-6 to TRBJ1-2; D is unclear. V was shortened by 0 bases and J by 8 bases, with 11 bases between the two germline ends. The germline V gene has CDR1 SGHDT and CDR2 YYEEEE. The CDR3 has 13 amino acids. CDR3 coding DNA: TGTGCCAGCAGCTTGGTCACTTTATCGGGCTACACCTTC. The encoded protein is CASSLVTLSGYTF. Combining the CDR3 with reference TRBV5-6 and TRBJ1-2 gives the whole variable domain DAGVTQSPTHLIKTRGQQVTLRCSPKSGHDTVSWYQQALGQGPQFIFQYYEEEERQRGNFPDRFSGHQFPNYSSELNVNALLLGDSALYLCASSLVTLSGYTFGSGTRLTVV.

Many counts were recorded for this clonotype. The chain couples TRBV2 to TRBJ2-7; 7 bases match TRBD1. From germline, CDR1 is SNHLY and CDR2 FYNNEI. CDR3 length: 15 residues. After removal of 1 base from V and 3 bases from J, the junction contained 6 bases not matched to a gene. CDR3 in DNA: TGTGCCAGCAGTGAAGGAGGGGGCCAGATCTACGAGCAGTACTTC. It is translated as CASSEGGGQIYEQYF.

The chain joins TRBV6-2 or TRBV6-3 to TRBJ2-7; TRBD1 aligns across 8 bases. The CDR3 is 16 amino acids. V gave up 6 bases and J gave up 3 bases; unmatched junction bases: 13. Germline CDR1 reads MNHEY; CDR2 reads SVGEGT. As DNA, the CDR3 is TGTGCCAGCAGGAAGGTGACAGGGGCGTACAACTACGAGCAGTACTTC. Protein: CASRKVTGAYNYEQYF.